The entry that follows covers one TCR beta chain sequence. Its antigen is currently unknown. Template material for amplifying TCR beta CDR3 regions consisted of RNA transcripts. The TCR CDR3 first-round RT-PCR relied on the HTBI primer set. One entry per CDR3 protein results from TCRdb running MiXCR on the multiplex PCR reads. The data hold 220,000 or so distinct CDR3 sequences, with around 17% observed a single time. This sample is part of a study of T cells in Graves' hyperthyroidism and ophthalmopathy. Study findings and constraints: Model-based prediction identified ophthalmopathy a median around seven months prior to its onset.

Clinical symptoms, serum thyroxine, TRAb, thyroid ultrasound and orbital computed tomography established diagnosis. It was around 11 ml of fresh peripheral blood that supplied the PBMCs. The germline gives CDR1 SGHRS, CDR2 YFSETQ. V gave up 6 bases and J gave up 0 bases; unmatched junction bases: 7. The CDR3 runs to 15 residues. Sequenced sample: blood. This clonotype was obtained from a young woman with Graves' ophthalmopathy. This chain joins TRBV5-1 and TRBJ2-3; the match to TRBD1 covers 7 bases. Here the CDR3 reads CASTEGAASTDTQYF. CDR3 nucleotide sequence: TGCGCCAGCACCGAGGGGGCTGCTAGCACAGATACGCAGTATTTT.